A single T cell receptor (beta chain) is shown here with its context. A clone one base away is much larger, so this may be a read error. TCRdb independently ran MiXCR on the RT-PCR reads; one entry per CDR3 protein. The sample has about 700,000 distinct CDR3 sequences; 12% to 15% are singletons. CDR1 and CDR2 (germline): DFQATT, SNEGSKA (reference sequence). V lost 1 base to trimming and J lost 4 bases, with 10 bases between them. The CDR3 has 13 amino acids. This rearrangement joins TRBV20-1 to TRBJ1-2, with unresolved D. Material for sequencing was memory CD4+ T cells from blood. This receptor was obtained from a female donor in good health, serving as a healthy control. The CDR3 region has the DNA TGCAGTGCTAGAGCTTTGGCAGTCTATGGCTACACCTTC. This gives the protein CSARALAVYGYTF.